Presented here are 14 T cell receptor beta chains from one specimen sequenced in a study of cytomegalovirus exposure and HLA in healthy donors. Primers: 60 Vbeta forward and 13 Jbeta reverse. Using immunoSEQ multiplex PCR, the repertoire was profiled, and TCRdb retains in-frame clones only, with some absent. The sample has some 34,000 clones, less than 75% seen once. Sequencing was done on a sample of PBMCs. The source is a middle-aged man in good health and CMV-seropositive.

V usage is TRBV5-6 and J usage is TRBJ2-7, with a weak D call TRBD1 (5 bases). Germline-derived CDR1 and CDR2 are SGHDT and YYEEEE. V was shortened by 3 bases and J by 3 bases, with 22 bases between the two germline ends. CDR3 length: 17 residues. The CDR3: CASSSTGGAGKRYEQYF. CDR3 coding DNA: TGTGCCAGCAGCTCAACTGGTGGGGCAGGTAAACGCTACGAGCAGTACTTC. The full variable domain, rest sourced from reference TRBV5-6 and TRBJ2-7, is DAGVTQSPTHLIKTRGQQVTLRCSPKSGHDTVSWYQQALGQGPQFIFQYYEEEERQRGNFPDRFSGHQFPNYSSELNVNALLLGDSALYLCASSSTGGAGKRYEQYFGPGTRLTVT.

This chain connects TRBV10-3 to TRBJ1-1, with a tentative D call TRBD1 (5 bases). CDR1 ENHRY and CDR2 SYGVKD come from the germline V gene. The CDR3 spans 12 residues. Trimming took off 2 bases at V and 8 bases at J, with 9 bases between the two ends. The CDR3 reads CAISEGTVEAFF. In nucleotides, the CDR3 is TGTGCCATCAGTGAGGGGACTGTCGAAGCTTTCTTT.

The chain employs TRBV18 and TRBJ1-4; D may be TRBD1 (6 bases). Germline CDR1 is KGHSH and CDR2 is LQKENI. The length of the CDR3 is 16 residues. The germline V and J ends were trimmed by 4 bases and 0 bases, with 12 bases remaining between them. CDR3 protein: CASSQRTESTNEKLFF. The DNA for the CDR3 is TGTGCCAGCTCACAGAGGACAGAATCAACTAATGAAAAACTGTTTTTT.

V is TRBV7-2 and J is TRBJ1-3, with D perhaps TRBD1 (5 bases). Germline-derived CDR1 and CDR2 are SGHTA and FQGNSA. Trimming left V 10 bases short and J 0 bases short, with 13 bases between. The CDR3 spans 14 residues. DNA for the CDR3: TGTGCCACCCGCAGGGAATTCTCTGGAAACACCATATATTTT. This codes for CATRREFSGNTIYF.

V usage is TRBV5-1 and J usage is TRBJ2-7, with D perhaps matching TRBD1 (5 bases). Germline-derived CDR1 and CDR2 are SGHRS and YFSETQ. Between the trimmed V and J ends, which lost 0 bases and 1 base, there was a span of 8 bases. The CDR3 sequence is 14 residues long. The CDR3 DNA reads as TGCGCCAGCAGCTTGGGGCCAGGGTCCTACGAGCAGTACTTC. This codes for CASSLGPGSYEQYF.

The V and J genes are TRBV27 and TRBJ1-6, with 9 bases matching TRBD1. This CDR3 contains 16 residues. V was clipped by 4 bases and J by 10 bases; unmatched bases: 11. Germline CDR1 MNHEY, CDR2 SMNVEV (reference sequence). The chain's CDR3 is CASSSSGTGLGSPLHF. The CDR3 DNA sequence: TGTGCCAGCAGTTCCTCCGGGACAGGGCTAGGATCACCCCTCCACTTT.

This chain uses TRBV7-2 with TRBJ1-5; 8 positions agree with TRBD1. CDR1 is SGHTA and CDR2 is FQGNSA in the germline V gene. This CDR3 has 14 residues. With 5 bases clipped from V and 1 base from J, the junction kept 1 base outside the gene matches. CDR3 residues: CASSRQGSNQPQHF. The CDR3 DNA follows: TGTGCCAGCAGCCGACAGGGGAGCAATCAGCCCCAGCATTTT.

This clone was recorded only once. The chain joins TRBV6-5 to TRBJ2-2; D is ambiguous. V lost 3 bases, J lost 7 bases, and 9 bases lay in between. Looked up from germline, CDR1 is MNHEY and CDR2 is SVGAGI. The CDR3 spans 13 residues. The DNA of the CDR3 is TGTGCCAGCAGTTATTTCAGGCTCGGGGAGCTGTTTTTT. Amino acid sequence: CASSYFRLGELFF.

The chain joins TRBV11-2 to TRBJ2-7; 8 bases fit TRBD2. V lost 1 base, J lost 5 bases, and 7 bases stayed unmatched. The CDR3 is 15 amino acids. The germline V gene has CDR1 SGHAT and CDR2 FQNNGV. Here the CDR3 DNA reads TGTGCCAGCAGCTTAGCCTTGGGACTAGAGCACGAGCAGTACTTC. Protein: CASSLALGLEHEQYF.

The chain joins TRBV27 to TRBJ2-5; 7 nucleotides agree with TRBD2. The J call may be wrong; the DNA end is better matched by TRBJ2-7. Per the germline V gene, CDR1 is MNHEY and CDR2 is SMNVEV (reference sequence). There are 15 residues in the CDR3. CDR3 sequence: CASSLEPGGPYEQYF. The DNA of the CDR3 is TGTGCCAGCAGTTTAGAGCCGGGGGGTCCCTACGAGCAGTACTTC.

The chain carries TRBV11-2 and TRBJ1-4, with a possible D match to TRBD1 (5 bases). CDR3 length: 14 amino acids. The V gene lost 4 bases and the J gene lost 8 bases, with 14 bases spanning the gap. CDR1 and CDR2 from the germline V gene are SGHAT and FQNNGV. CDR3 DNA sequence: TGTGCCAGCAGCTCCCCCGGGGGTTGGGAAAAACTGTTTTTT. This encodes CASSSPGGWEKLFF. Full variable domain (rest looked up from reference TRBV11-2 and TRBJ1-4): EAGVAQSPRYKIIEKRQSVAFWCNPISGHATLYWYQQILGQGPKLLIQFQNNGVVDDSQLPKDRFSAERLKGVDSTLKIQPAKLEDSAVYLCASSSPGGWEKLFFGSGTQLSVL.

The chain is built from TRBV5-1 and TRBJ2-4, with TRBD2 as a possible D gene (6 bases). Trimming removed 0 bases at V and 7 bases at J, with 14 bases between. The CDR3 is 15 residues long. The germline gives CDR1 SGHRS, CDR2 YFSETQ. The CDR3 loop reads CASSLASGGGNIQYF. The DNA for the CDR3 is TGCGCCAGCAGCTTGGCCTCCGGGGGTGGGAACATTCAGTACTTC. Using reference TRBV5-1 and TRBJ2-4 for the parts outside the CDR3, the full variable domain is KAGVTQTPRYLIKTRGQQVTLSCSPISGHRSVSWYQQTPGQGLQFLFEYFSETQRNKGNFPGRFSGRQFSNSRSEMNVSTLELGDSALYLCASSLASGGGNIQYFGAGTRLSVL.

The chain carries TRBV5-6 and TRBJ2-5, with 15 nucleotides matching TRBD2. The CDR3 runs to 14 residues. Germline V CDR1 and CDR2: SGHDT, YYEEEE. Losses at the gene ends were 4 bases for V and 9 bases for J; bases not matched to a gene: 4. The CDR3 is CASSPGLAGGPQYF. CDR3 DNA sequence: TGTGCCAGCAGCCCAGGACTAGCGGGGGGGCCCCAGTACTTC. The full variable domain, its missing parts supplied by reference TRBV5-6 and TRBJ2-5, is DAGVTQSPTHLIKTRGQQVTLRCSPKSGHDTVSWYQQALGQGPQFIFQYYEEEERQRGNFPDRFSGHQFPNYSSELNVNALLLGDSALYLCASSPGLAGGPQYFGPGTRLLVL.

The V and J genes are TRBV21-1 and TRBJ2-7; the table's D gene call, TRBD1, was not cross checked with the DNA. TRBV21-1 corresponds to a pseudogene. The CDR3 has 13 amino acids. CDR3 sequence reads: CASSRDSDGEQYF. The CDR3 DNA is TGTGCCAGCAGCAGAGACAGCGATGGCGAGCAGTACTTC.